A selection of T cell receptor beta chains follows, all from one sample in a study of shared clonotypes between healthy human individuals. Sequencing used immunoSEQ multiplex PCR; TCRdb keeps in-frame clones, though not all of them. The data hold roughly 570,000 clones, with nearly 98% observed a single time. What was sequenced was naive CD8+ T cells sorted from blood. The receptors stem from a man aged 25 to 45 in good health. Each CDR3 is given with its conserved first and last residue. The D gene is left open where the match is weak. Only part of the rows carry a size: once, few, many, or a class if the clone is expanded.

TRBJ1-5,-,TRBV14,once,TGTGCCAGCAGCCAACTGGGGCAGCCCCAGCATTTT,CASSQLGQPQHF
TRBJ2-1,-,TRBV5-1,once,TGCGCCAGCAGCTTGGGACTTTACAATGAGCAGTTCTTC,CASSLGLYNEQFF
TRBJ1-1,TRBD1,TRBV7-9,-,TGTGCCAGCCCGGGACAGGGGGACACTGAAGCTTTCTTT,CASPGQGDTEAFF
TRBJ2-1,-,TRBV9,-,TGTGCCAGCAGCACTTTCGGGGTGAATGAGGAGCAGTTCTTC,CASSTFGVNEEQFF
TRBJ2-7,-,TRBV28,-,TGTGCCAGCAGTTTAACAGGGAGCGAGCAGTACTTC,CASSLTGSEQYF
TRBJ2-5,TRBD2,TRBV10-3,once,TGTGCCATCAGTGAGTCGGGACTAGTGCAAGAGACCCAGTACTTC,CAISESGLVQETQYF
TRBJ2-7,TRBD1,TRBV28,once,TGTGCCAGCAGTTCCGGACAGGCCACCACCTACGAGCAGTACTTC,CASSSGQATTYEQYF
TRBJ1-3,TRBD1,TRBV13,-,TGTGCCAGCAGCTTCGGACAGGGTGTCTCTGGAAACACCATATATTTT,CASSFGQGVSGNTIYF
TRBJ2-1,-,TRBV27,-,TGTGCCAGCAGTTTTGGGGCCAATGAGCAGTTCTTC,CASSFGANEQFF
TRBJ2-7,TRBD1,TRBV29-1,-,TGCAGCGTTGAAGATCCGGCCAGGGGGTTCTACGAGCAGTACTTC,CSVEDPARGFYEQYF
TRBJ2-1,-,TRBV9,-,TGTGCCAGCAGCCGTCGCGAGGGGAGTGGTGATGAGCAGTTCTTC,CASSRREGSGDEQFF
TRBJ1-1,-,TRBV2,-,TGTGCCAGCAGTGAGGGGGCGCCTCCGGTGAACACTGAAGCTTTCTTT,CASSEGAPPVNTEAFF
TRBJ2-5,-,TRBV7-7,-,TGTGCCAGCAGCTTAGGATGGGCGGGCGAAGAGACCCAGTACTTC,CASSLGWAGEETQYF
TRBJ1-1,-,TRBV9,-,TGTGCCAGCAGCGTCGGGGGGAGCACTGAAGCTTTCTTT,CASSVGGSTEAFF
TRBJ2-7,TRBD2,TRBV27,-,TGTGCCAGCAGTCCCGGACTAGCGGGAGGTACCTACGAGCAGTACTTC,CASSPGLAGGTYEQYF
TRBJ2-1,TRBD2,TRBV5-6,-,TGTGCCAGCAGCTTCGGGGCGGGAGGGCCTAACAATGAGCAGTTCTTC,CASSFGAGGPNNEQFF
TRBJ2-3,TRBD2,TRBV5-1,-,TGCGCCAGCAGCTTGACCTCTAGCGGGGACCGCACAGATACGCAGTATTTT,CASSLTSSGDRTDTQYF
TRBJ2-5,TRBD1,TRBV27,-,TGTGCCAGCAGTTTATTAGGGGGCGGAGAGACCCAGTACTTC,CASSLLGGGETQYF
TRBJ2-2,TRBD2,TRBV15,-,TGTGCCACCAGCAGAGGACTAGCGGGCCTTGGGGAGCTGTTTTTT,CATSRGLAGLGELFF
TRBJ1-2,-,TRBV29-1,-,TGCAGCGTTGGAGAGGGGTACTATGGCTACACCTTC,CSVGEGYYGYTF
TRBJ2-6,-,TRBV5-1,-,TGCGCCAGCAGCTTCCTCCCCGGGACCTGGGTCGGAAGCTCTGGGGCCAACGTCCTGACTTTC,CASSFLPGTWVGSSGANVLTF
TRBJ1-3,TRBD1,TRBV7-8,-,TGTGCCAGCAGCCCCCTGGGACAGGTTGGAAACACCATATATTTT,CASSPLGQVGNTIYF
TRBJ2-2,-,TRBV7-9,-,TGTGCCAGCGCCACAGGGATAAAAGGCGGGGAGCTGTTTTTT,CASATGIKGGELFF
TRBJ2-3,TRBD2,TRBV7-9,-,TGTGCCAGCAGCTTGGCGGGGGGCACAGATACGCAGTATTTT,CASSLAGGTDTQYF
TRBJ2-6,-,TRBV6-5,-,TGTGCCAGCAGGGACAACTCTGGGGCCAACGTCCTGACTTTC,CASRDNSGANVLTF
TRBJ2-3,-,TRBV7-3,-,TGTGCCAGCAGCTTGCTTAGCGGTCCCGGGGATACGCAGTATTTT,CASSLLSGPGDTQYF
TRBJ1-4,TRBD1,TRBV29-1,-,TGCAGCGTTGAAGAACCGGGACAGGGTTCTGAAAAACTGTTTTTT,CSVEEPGQGSEKLFF
TRBJ1-2,TRBD1,TRBV27,-,TGTGCCAGCAGTTACCGGGACAGCCTTTCCTATGGCTACACCTTC,CASSYRDSLSYGYTF
TRBJ2-7,-,TRBV7-2,-,TGTGCCAGCAGCTTACGGTCCTTAGCGTCGCTCTCCTACGAGCAGTACTTC,CASSLRSLASLSYEQYF
TRBJ2-5,-,TRBV7-9,-,TGTGCCAGCAGCTCAACCAAGGAGCGGACGTCCCAAGAGACCCAGTACTTC,CASSSTKERTSQETQYF
TRBJ2-2,-,TRBV29-1,-,TGCAGCGTGTGGACCGGGGAGCTGTTTTTT,CSVWTGELFF
TRBJ2-1,TRBD2,TRBV2,-,TGTGCCAGCAGTGAAGTCAACGGGAGGGCCTACAATGAGCAGTTCTTC,CASSEVNGRAYNEQFF
TRBJ1-4,TRBD1,TRBV7-9,-,TGTGCCAGCAGCTTCCCGGGACAGGGACTAGAAAAACTGTTTTTT,CASSFPGQGLEKLFF
TRBJ2-1,TRBD2,TRBV7-9,once,TGTGCCAGCAGCCCGGGATCGTGGGAGCGGGGTACCTACAATGAACAGTTCTTC,CASSPGSWERGTYNEQFF
TRBJ2-5,TRBD2,TRBV27,once,TGTGCCAGCAGTCGGGAGGTCGTGAGTACGAATGAGACCCAGTACTTC,CASSREVVSTNETQYF
TRBJ2-1,-,TRBV28,-,TGTGCCAGCAGCTCCGGTCGGGGCGCGTACAATGAGCAGTTCTTC,CASSSGRGAYNEQFF
TRBJ2-3,-,TRBV28,-,TGTGCCAGCAGTCTCAGGACGGTTAGCACAGATACGCAGTATTTT,CASSLRTVSTDTQYF
TRBJ2-7,TRBD2,TRBV10-2,-,TGCGCCAGCACCAACCCGGGACTAGCGGGAGGAGGCGAGCAGTACTTC,CASTNPGLAGGGEQYF
TRBJ1-5,-,TRBV7-9,-,TGTGCCAGCAGCCCTGGACAGTTCAATCAGCCCCAGCATTTT,CASSPGQFNQPQHF